This T cell receptor beta chain was profiled in a study of T cell responses to AZD1222 COVID-19 vaccine. Points on this clone: The antigen is not known.

The V gene's germline CDR1 is LGHDT and CDR2 YNNKEL (reference sequence). The CDR3 runs to 15 residues. Between the trimmed V and J ends, which lost 0 bases and 4 bases, there was a span of 10 bases. Pooling covered second doses at about 4 or about 12 weeks. Study-wide points: The span of vaccine-associated CD4 TCRs extended across spike, with dominance at 160-218 and 743-854.

Libraries were prepared by immunoSEQ multiplex PCR; TCRdb keeps only in-frame clonotypes and omits some of them. This repertoire shows 190,000 or so clones, more than 70% found once; its top ten account for roughly 26%. The chain has TRBV3-1 (or the pseudogene TRBV3-2) and TRBJ1-5; D is undetermined. The sample consisted of peripheral blood, taken 28 days after the second AZD1222 dose. This sequence originates from an adult who received the AZD1222 COVID-19 vaccine. CDR3 nucleotides: TGTGCCAGCAGCCAAGATGGTTCTTGGAATCAGCCCCAGCATTTT. Translated: CASSQDGSWNQPQHF.